One sample yielded the 27 T cell receptor beta chains listed below, sequenced in a study of blood T cell repertoires in COVID-19. Repertoires were generated with immunoSEQ multiplex PCR, while TCRdb's copy carries only in-frame clones and drops some. The table lists 190,000 or so clones, approximately 90% of them singletons. The specimen sequenced was peripheral blood. The receptors here all came from a young woman who had recovered from COVID-19.

As to this clone: At the DNA level, this CDR3 is encoded by other sequences in the same sample as well. CDR3 region: CASSYRGNTEAFF. The CDR3, as DNA: TGTGCCAGCAGTTACAGGGGGAACACTGAAGCTTTCTTT. The chain has TRBV6-5 and TRBJ1-1, with a weak D call TRBD1 (5 bases). V gave up 2 bases and J gave up 1 base, with 5 bases separating them. This CDR3 spans 13 amino acids. Germline loops: CDR1 MNHEY, CDR2 SVGAGI.

V and J are TRBV4-3 and TRBJ2-1, with 7 positions matching TRBD2. V shed 0 bases and J 6 bases; nucleotides not matched to a gene: 17. The CDR3 is 19 amino acids. Looked up from germline, CDR1 is LGHNA and CDR2 is YSLEER. The CDR3 nucleotides are TGCGCCAGCAGCCAAGATCTGGGGCTGTGGAGCGGGATCCGCAATGAGCAGTTCTTC. This codes for CASSQDLGLWSGIRNEQFF.

The chain joins TRBV6-1 to TRBJ1-5; D not certain. CDR1 is MNHNS, CDR2 SASEGT, per germline. The CDR3 runs to 13 residues. The V end was cut by 3 bases, the J end by 5 bases, with 8 bases between. CDR3 DNA sequence: TGTGCCAGCAGTGACGGGAGCGATCAGCCCCAGCATTTT. Translating it yields CASSDGSDQPQHF.

The rearrangement uses TRBV10-3 and TRBJ2-7, with D maybe TRBD1 (6 bases). The germline CDR1 and CDR2 sequences are ENHRY and SYGVKD. The length of the CDR3 is 13 residues. The germline V and J ends were trimmed by 3 bases and 2 bases, with 8 bases remaining between them. This chain's CDR3 is CAISDSGAYEQYF. The DNA for the CDR3 is TGTGCCATCAGTGACTCAGGGGCCTACGAGCAGTACTTC.

To note about this clone: This CDR3 is also generated by other DNA sequences in the sample. Here the CDR3 reads CASSRGSTGELFF. CDR3 nucleotides: TGTGCCAGCAGTCGGGGATCCACCGGGGAGCTGTTTTTT. This sequence joins TRBV6-4 and TRBJ2-2, with TRBD2 as a possible D gene (5 bases). The V end lost 5 bases, the J end lost 4 bases, and 8 bases lay between the germline ends. CDR1 is MRHNA, CDR2 SNTAGT, per germline. The CDR3 has 13 residues.

The chain uses TRBV5-4 and TRBJ2-1, with 9 positions matching TRBD1. Germline CDR1 SGHNT, CDR2 YYREEE (reference sequence). Trimming at V came to 9 bases and at J to 0 bases, leaving 13 bases not matched to a gene. The CDR3 is made up of 17 amino acids. CDR3 region: CAITDRGHRSSYNEQFF. The DNA of the CDR3 is TGTGCCATCACGGACAGGGGCCACCGTAGCTCCTACAATGAGCAGTTCTTC.

The chain uses TRBV7-9 and TRBJ1-1; the match to TRBD1 covers 8 bases. This CDR3 spans 12 amino acids. Germline loops: CDR1 SEHNR, CDR2 FQNEAQ (reference sequence). The ends lost 6 bases at V and 6 bases at J; junction bases unmatched: 3. The CDR3 region has the DNA TGTGCCAGCAGTACAGGGGGGGCTGAAGCTTTCTTT. Amino acid sequence: CASSTGGAEAFF.

V gene TRBV7-9 combines with J gene TRBJ1-2; 11 positions match TRBD1. The junction had 8 bases not matched to a gene; V was cut back by 7 bases and J by 7 bases. The CDR3 runs to 14 residues. Germline V CDR1 and CDR2: SEHNR, FQNEAQ (reference sequence). The CDR3 bases are TGTGCCAGCACCGCGGACAGGGGGCTCTTTGGCTACACCTTC. Translation gives CASTADRGLFGYTF.

This clone has only one observation. V and J are TRBV7-3 and TRBJ1-5, with D possibly matching TRBD1 (6 bases). The CDR3 has 18 amino acids. Looked up from germline, CDR1 is SGHTA and CDR2 is FQGTGA. Trimming pared 5 bases from V and 0 bases from J, leaving 20 bases between. CDR3 sequence (DNA): TGTGCCAGCAGCCCATCCCCCGGGACAAGCTATAGCAATCAGCCCCAGCATTTT. It translates to CASSPSPGTSYSNQPQHF.

The rearrangement joins TRBV4-1 to TRBJ2-7, with a weak D call TRBD1 (6 bases). This CDR3 is 15 amino acids long. V lost 1 base, J lost 2 bases, and 12 bases lay in between. Germline values: CDR1 MGHRA, CDR2 YSYEKL. The CDR3 loop is CASSQGPGDPYEQYF. The CDR3 DNA follows: TGCGCCAGCAGCCAAGGTCCAGGGGACCCCTACGAGCAGTACTTC.

The chain uses TRBV15 and TRBJ2-1, with D perhaps matching TRBD2 (6 bases). The CDR3 is 13 residues long. Trimming stripped 5 bases from V and 6 bases from J, with 11 bases between. The V gene's germline CDR1 is LNHNV and CDR2 YYDKDF (reference sequence). DNA for the CDR3: TGTGCCACCAGCCGAGGGACTCGCAATGAGCAGTTCTTC. This encodes CATSRGTRNEQFF.

The chain carries TRBV9 and TRBJ1-2; D is possibly TRBD1 (5 bases). CDR1 and CDR2 from the germline V gene are SGDLS and YYNGEE. The CDR3 is 14 residues long. The V and J ends lost 3 bases and 3 bases respectively, with 12 bases between them. Written as DNA, the CDR3 is TGTGCCAGCAGCGAGGGCAGGGTAGACTATGGCTACACCTTC. It specifies CASSEGRVDYGYTF.

This sequence joins TRBV3-1 (or the pseudogene TRBV3-2) and TRBJ2-2, with D tentatively TRBD1 (6 bases). Germline CDR1 is LGHDT and CDR2 is YNNKEL (reference sequence). The CDR3 runs 15 residues. The V and J ends lost 6 bases and 3 bases respectively, with 14 bases between them. DNA for the CDR3: TGTGCCAGCAGTTTCCCAGGGGTTGACACCGGGGAGCTGTTTTTT. This translates into CASSFPGVDTGELFF.

This rearrangement joins TRBV5-6 to TRBJ1-2; D is unresolved. The CDR3 extends over 14 amino acids. Trimming took 0 bases from V and 0 from J, leaving 6 bases between them. Per the germline V gene, CDR1 is SGHDT and CDR2 is YYEEEE. The CDR3: CASSLVTANYGYTF. The DNA for the CDR3 is TGTGCCAGCAGCTTGGTAACAGCTAACTATGGCTACACCTTC. Supplemented by reference TRBV5-6 and TRBJ1-2, the full variable domain reads DAGVTQSPTHLIKTRGQQVTLRCSPKSGHDTVSWYQQALGQGPQFIFQYYEEEERQRGNFPDRFSGHQFPNYSSELNVNALLLGDSALYLCASSLVTANYGYTFGSGTRLTVV.

V gene TRBV30 combines with J gene TRBJ1-1, with D uncertain. CDR1 and CDR2 from the germline V gene are GTSNPN and SVGIG (reference sequence). V was pared by 3 bases and J by 8 bases, with 13 bases between. The CDR3 length is 12 residues. This CDR3 reads CAWREGAVEAFF. The CDR3 bases are TGTGCCTGGAGGGAAGGAGCGGTAGAAGCTTTCTTT.

The chain has TRBV6-1 and TRBJ1-1; TRBD1 matches 7 bases. The CDR3 runs 15 residues. The germline CDR1 and CDR2 sequences are MNHNS and SASEGT. Losses at the gene ends were 3 bases for V and 5 bases for J; bases not matched to a gene: 9. The CDR3 DNA follows: TGTGCCAGCAGTGAGTGGAGGGGGCAGGGGACTGAAGCTTTCTTT. This gives the protein CASSEWRGQGTEAFF.

The DNA for the CDR3 is TGTGCCAGCAGCGCGGCTGGGCGGGGGTGGCCCAAAAACATTCAGTACTTC. Protein: CASSAAGRGWPKNIQYF. The chain joins TRBV9 to TRBJ2-4; 7 bases line up with TRBD2. The ends lost 3 bases at V and 2 bases at J; junction bases unmatched: 11. CDR1 and CDR2 from the germline V gene are SGDLS and YYNGEE. CDR3 length: 17 amino acids.

The chain is built from TRBV9 and TRBJ2-3; TRBD2 aligns across 10 bases. Trimming removed 3 bases from V and 3 bases from J; junction bases left unmatched: 13. CDR1 and CDR2 (germline): SGDLS, YYNGEE. The CDR3 is 18 residues long. The CDR3 here is CASSDSKASGSSTDTQYF. For the CDR3, the DNA is TGTGCCAGCAGCGATAGCAAGGCTAGCGGGAGTAGTACAGATACGCAGTATTTT.

This clone was picked up one time. The rearrangement uses TRBV7-2 and TRBJ1-2; TRBD1 matches at 8 bases. This CDR3 is 15 amino acids long. The J segment lost 5 bases and the V segment lost 1 base, leaving 6 bases of the junction unmatched. Germline lookup yields CDR1 SGHTA and CDR2 FQGNSA. As DNA, the CDR3 is TGTGCCAGCAGCTTAGTCCCGGGACAGGTTTATGGCTACACCTTC. As protein: CASSLVPGQVYGYTF. Full variable domain (missing parts from reference TRBV7-2 and TRBJ1-2): GAGVSQSPSNKVTEKGKDVELRCDPISGHTALYWYRQSLGQGLEFLIYFQGNSAPDKSGLPSDRFSAERTGGSVSTLTIQRTQQEDSAVYLCASSLVPGQVYGYTFGSGTRLTVV.

The V call is TRBV7-8, the J call TRBJ1-5, with D possibly being TRBD1 (6 bases). Germline V gene lookup returns CDR1 SGHVS and CDR2 FQNEAQ. This CDR3 has 14 amino acids. Between the trimmed V and J ends, which lost 0 bases and 4 bases, there was a span of 7 bases. The CDR3 here is CASSLAQGNQPQHF. In nucleotides, the CDR3 is TGTGCCAGCAGCTTAGCGCAGGGGAATCAGCCCCAGCATTTT.

The V call is TRBV27, the J call TRBJ1-4; 7 nucleotides agree with TRBD1. Germline V lookup: CDR1 MNHEY, CDR2 SMNVEV (reference sequence). The CDR3 consists of 15 residues. With V trimmed by 6 bases and J by 1 base, 5 bases remained unmatched. CDR3 in amino acids: CASRIQGLTNEKLFF. CDR3 sequence (DNA): TGTGCCAGCAGAATACAGGGGCTAACTAATGAAAAACTGTTTTTT.

The chain is built from TRBV7-2 and TRBJ2-5, with TRBD1 matching over 10 bases. Germline lookup yields CDR1 SGHTA and CDR2 FQGNSA. Trimming removed 4 bases from V and 1 base from J; junction bases left unmatched: 9. CDR3 length: 17 amino acids. CDR3 loop: CASSSYRDRGLQETQYF. In nucleotides, the CDR3 is TGTGCCAGCAGCTCATACCGGGACAGGGGCCTCCAAGAGACCCAGTACTTC.

This chain connects TRBV14 to TRBJ2-2, with D maybe TRBD2 (5 bases). CDR3 size: 13 residues. V was trimmed by 5 bases and J by 5 bases, leaving 9 bases between them. Germline V lookup: CDR1 SGHDN, CDR2 FVKESK. In nucleotides, the CDR3 is TGTGCCAGCAGCAGGGAGCTGACCGGGGAGCTGTTTTTT. This translates into CASSRELTGELFF.

The chain links TRBV5-6 to TRBJ2-6, with D possibly being TRBD1 (5 bases). V was trimmed by 2 bases and J by 0 bases, leaving 6 bases between them. CDR1 and CDR2 from the germline V gene are SGHDT and YYEEEE. The CDR3 is made up of 15 amino acids. The CDR3 DNA sequence: TGTGCCAGCAGCTTCAGGGTCTCTGGGGCCAACGTCCTGACTTTC. This translates into CASSFRVSGANVLTF.

The chain couples TRBV14 to TRBJ2-3; no firm D call. Trimming cost V 3 bases and J 4 bases, with 2 bases left between them. Germline lookup yields CDR1 SGHDN and CDR2 FVKESK. The CDR3 consists of 11 residues. Here the CDR3 reads CASSHSDTQYF. The CDR3 bases are TGTGCCAGCAGCCACTCAGATACGCAGTATTTT.

The V call is TRBV3-1 (or the pseudogene TRBV3-2), the J call TRBJ2-4, with a tentative D call TRBD1 (5 bases). This CDR3 is 14 amino acids long. V was cut by 1 base and J by 4 bases, with 8 bases left in between. Germline V gene lookup returns CDR1 LGHDT and CDR2 YNNKEL (reference sequence). Written as DNA, the CDR3 is TGTGCCAGCAGCCAAGTATCAGGGAAAAACATTCAGTACTTC. This codes for CASSQVSGKNIQYF.

The CDR3 bases are TGTGCCAGCAGTGAATCCGGGGTTAGCAATCAGCCCCAGCATTTT. Its translation: CASSESGVSNQPQHF. This chain links TRBV2 with TRBJ1-5; no clear D. Germline CDR1 reads SNHLY; CDR2 reads FYNNEI. With 2 bases removed from V and 0 bases from J, the gap between germline ends came to 8 bases. The CDR3 contains 15 residues.